This TCR beta chain is drawn from a study of T cell repertoires in cytomegalovirus infection. Across the study: Evidence of both CMV infection and a matching HLA type came from public TCR beta signatures. Broader study findings: Frequencies of public TCR beta families were cumulated, and this identified carriers of CMV plus the relevant HLA. Across the ex vivo response, the dominant clonotypes were HLA-C-restricted CMV-specific TCR beta clonotypes.

MiXCR was run by TCRdb on the reads, yielding one entry per CDR3 protein. The sample yields about 490,000 distinct CDR3 sequences, approximately 11% seen once. This clonotype showed up just a few times. Its antigen is still unknown. The TCR was taken from a human donor in good health (CMV status not recorded). Some clones in this sample may be carry-over from other donors' samples. The sequenced sample was PBMCs.

This CDR3 is CASSPGGTGGRETQYF. CDR3 coding DNA: TGTGCCAGTAGTCCCGGAGGGACAGGGGGGAGAGAGACCCAGTACTTC. The chain uses TRBV19 and TRBJ2-5; 11 nucleotides line up with TRBD1. With 5 bases clipped from V and 4 bases from J, the junction kept 9 bases outside the gene matches. Germline V gives CDR1 LNHDA, CDR2 SQIVND (reference sequence). This CDR3 region has 16 residues. Combining the CDR3 with reference TRBV19 and TRBJ2-5 gives the whole variable domain DGGITQSPKYLFRKEGQNVTLSCEQNLNHDAMYWYRQDPGQGLRLIYYSQIVNDFQKGDIAEGYSVSREKKESFPLTVTSAQKNPTAFYLCASSPGGTGGRETQYFGPGTRLLVL.